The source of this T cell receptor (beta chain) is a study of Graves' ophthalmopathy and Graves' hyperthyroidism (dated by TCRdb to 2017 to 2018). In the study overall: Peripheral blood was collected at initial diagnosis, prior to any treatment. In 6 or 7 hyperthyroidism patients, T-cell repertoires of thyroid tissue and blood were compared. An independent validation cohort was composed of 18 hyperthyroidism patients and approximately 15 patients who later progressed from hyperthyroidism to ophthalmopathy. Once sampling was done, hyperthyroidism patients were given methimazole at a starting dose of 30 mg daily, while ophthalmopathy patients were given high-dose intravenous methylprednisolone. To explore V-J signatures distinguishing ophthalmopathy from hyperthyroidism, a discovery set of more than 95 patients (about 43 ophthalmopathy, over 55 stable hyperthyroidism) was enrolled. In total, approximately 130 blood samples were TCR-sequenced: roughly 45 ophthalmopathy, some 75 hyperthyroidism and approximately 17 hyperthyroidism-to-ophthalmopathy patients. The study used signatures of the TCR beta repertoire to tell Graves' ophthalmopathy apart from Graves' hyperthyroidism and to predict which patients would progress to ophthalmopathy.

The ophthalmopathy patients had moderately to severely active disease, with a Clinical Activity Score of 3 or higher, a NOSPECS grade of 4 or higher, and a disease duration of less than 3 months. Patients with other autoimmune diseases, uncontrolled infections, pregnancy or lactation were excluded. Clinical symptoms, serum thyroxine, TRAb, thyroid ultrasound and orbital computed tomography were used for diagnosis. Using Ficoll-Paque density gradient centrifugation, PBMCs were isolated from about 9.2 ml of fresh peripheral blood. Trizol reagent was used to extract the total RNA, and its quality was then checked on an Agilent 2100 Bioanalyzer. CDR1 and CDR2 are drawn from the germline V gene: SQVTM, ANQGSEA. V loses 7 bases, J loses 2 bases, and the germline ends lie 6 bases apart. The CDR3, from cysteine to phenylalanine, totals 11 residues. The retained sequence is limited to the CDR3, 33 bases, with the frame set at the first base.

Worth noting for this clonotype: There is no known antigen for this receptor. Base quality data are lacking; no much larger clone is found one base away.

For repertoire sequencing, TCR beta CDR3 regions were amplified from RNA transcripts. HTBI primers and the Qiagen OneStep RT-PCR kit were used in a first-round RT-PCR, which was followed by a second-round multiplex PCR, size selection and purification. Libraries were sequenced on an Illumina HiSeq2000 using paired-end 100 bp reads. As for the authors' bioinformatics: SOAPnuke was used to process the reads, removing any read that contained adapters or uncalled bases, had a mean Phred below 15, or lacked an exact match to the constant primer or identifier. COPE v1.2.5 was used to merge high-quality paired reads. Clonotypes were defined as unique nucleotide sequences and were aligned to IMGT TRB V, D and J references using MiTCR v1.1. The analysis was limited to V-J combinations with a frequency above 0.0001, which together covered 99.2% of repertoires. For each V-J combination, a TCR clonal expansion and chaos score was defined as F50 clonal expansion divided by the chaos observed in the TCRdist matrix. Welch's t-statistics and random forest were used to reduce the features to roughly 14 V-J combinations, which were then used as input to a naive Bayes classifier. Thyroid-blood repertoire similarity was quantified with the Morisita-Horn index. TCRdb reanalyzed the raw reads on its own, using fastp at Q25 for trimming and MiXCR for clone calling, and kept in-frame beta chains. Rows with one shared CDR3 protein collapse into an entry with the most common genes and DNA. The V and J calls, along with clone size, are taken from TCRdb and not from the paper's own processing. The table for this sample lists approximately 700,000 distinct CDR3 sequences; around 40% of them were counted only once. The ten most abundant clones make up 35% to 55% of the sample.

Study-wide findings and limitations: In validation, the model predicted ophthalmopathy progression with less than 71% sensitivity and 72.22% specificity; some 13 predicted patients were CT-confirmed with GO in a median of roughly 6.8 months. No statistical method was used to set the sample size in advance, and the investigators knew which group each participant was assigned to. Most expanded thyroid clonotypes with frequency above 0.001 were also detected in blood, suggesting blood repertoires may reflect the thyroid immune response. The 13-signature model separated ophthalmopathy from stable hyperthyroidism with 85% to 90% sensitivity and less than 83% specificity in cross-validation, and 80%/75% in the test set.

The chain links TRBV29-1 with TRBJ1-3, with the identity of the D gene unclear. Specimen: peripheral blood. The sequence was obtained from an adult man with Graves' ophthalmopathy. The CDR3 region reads CSAEAGNTIYF. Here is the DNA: TGCAGCGCAGAGGCTGGAAACACCATATATTTT.